The 17 T cell receptor beta chains below come from one sample, sequenced in a study of blood T cell repertoires in COVID-19. Only in-frame clones appear in the TCRdb table, and some are missing; sequencing was by immunoSEQ multiplex PCR. The table shows some 390,000 clones, with around 87% occurring only once. The sample comprised peripheral blood. Receptor source: a woman in her sixties with COVID-19, enrolled during active disease.

The rearrangement joins TRBV7-9 to TRBJ1-2; 7 bases are shared with TRBD1. Germline V gene data show CDR1 as SEHNR and CDR2 as FQNEAQ (reference sequence). Germline trimming cut 1 base from V and 7 bases from J; bases unmatched to any gene: 9. CDR3 length equals 15 residues. The CDR3 nucleotides read TGTGCCAGCAGCTTAGGTTGGCAGGGGGAAGGTGGCTACACCTTC. Amino acid sequence: CASSLGWQGEGGYTF.

This clone has just a few counts. The genes are TRBV19 and TRBJ1-2; D might be TRBD1 (5 bases). This CDR3 contains 13 residues. The ends were cut back, 7 bases at V and 6 bases at J, with 15 bases in the middle. CDR1 and CDR2 from the germline V gene are LNHDA and SQIVND (reference sequence). The CDR3 spells CASNHAGIHGYTF. CDR3 sequence (DNA): TGTGCCAGTAATCATGCAGGGATCCATGGCTACACCTTC.

J is TRBJ2-1 and V is TRBV6-5; TRBD1 matches 8 bases. The V and J ends lost 2 bases and 5 bases, in that order; junction bases with no gene match: 5. CDR3 length: 15 amino acids. Germline CDR1 is MNHEY and CDR2 is SVGAGI. CDR3 nucleotide sequence: TGTGCCAGCAGTTACACGCTGGACAGGGACAATGAGCAGTTCTTC. It encodes CASSYTLDRDNEQFF.

The chain joins TRBV3-1 (or the pseudogene TRBV3-2) to TRBJ2-3, with 7 bases that match TRBD1. This CDR3 has 15 residues. J gave up 6 bases and V 4 bases, and 10 bases lay outside the gene matches. Germline V gives CDR1 LGHDT, CDR2 YNNKEL (reference sequence). As DNA, the CDR3 is TGTGCCAGCAGCCCGCCTAAGAGGGGGCGGGATACGCAGTATTTT. This codes for CASSPPKRGRDTQYF.

This clone appeared once. The CDR3 sequence: CASSQSPESPLHF. In DNA, the CDR3 is TGCGCCAGCAGTCAATCCCCAGAATCACCCCTCCACTTT. V is TRBV23-1 and J is TRBJ1-6; no clear D. TRBV23-1 is assigned to the ORF class and has an uncertain function. Trimming took 0 bases from V and 10 from J, leaving 7 bases between them. The CDR3 contains 13 residues.

Note on this clone: Additional DNA sequences in this sample encode the identical CDR3. The chain employs TRBV18 and TRBJ1-6; 9 bases map to TRBD1. Germline values: CDR1 KGHSH, CDR2 LQKENI. Losses at the gene ends were 0 bases for V and 6 bases for J; bases not matched to a gene: 0. The CDR3 runs 15 residues. The CDR3 DNA follows: TGTGCCAGCTCACCACCGGACAGGGGTAATTCACCCCTCCACTTT. It encodes CASSPPDRGNSPLHF.

This clone was found a few times. The rearrangement joins TRBV5-6 to TRBJ2-3; 9 positions agree with TRBD2. The junction had 12 bases not matched to a gene; V was cut back by 0 bases and J by 10 bases. The CDR3 extends over 16 amino acids. Germline CDR1 and CDR2: SGHDT and YYEEEE. The CDR3 DNA is TGTGCCAGCAGCTTGGAAGGTAGCGGGGGCCCTGTTTCGCAGTATTTT. It yields the protein CASSLEGSGGPVSQYF.

The rearrangement joins TRBV28 to TRBJ1-1; D is uncertain. The CDR3 is 13 residues long. Trimming removed 6 bases from V and 6 bases from J, with 14 bases in between. Germline V gene lookup returns CDR1 MDHEN and CDR2 SYDVKM. The CDR3: CASSPNAVAEAFF. The CDR3 coding sequence is TGTGCCAGCAGCCCGAACGCAGTGGCTGAAGCTTTCTTT.

J is TRBJ2-4 and V is TRBV9; tentative D call: TRBD1 (5 bases). The CDR3 runs 17 residues. CDR1 is SGDLS, CDR2 YYNGEE, per germline. Trimming stripped 0 bases from V and 0 bases from J, with 13 bases between. CDR3: CASSVDDRQLAKNIQYF. The CDR3 coding sequence is TGTGCCAGCAGCGTAGATGACAGACAACTAGCCAAAAACATTCAGTACTTC.

The rearrangement links TRBV6-1 to TRBJ2-7; a weak D match, TRBD2 (7 bases). This CDR3 is built from 15 residues. Germline CDR1 reads MNHNS; CDR2 reads SASEGT. The V end lost 1 base, the J end lost 4 bases, and 14 bases lay between the germline ends. CDR3 loop: CASSEERGGFYEQYF. In nucleotides, the CDR3 is TGTGCCAGCAGTGAAGAGAGGGGGGGATTTTACGAGCAGTACTTC.

This chain joins TRBV9 and TRBJ1-1; 7 bases match TRBD1. CDR1 is SGDLS and CDR2 is YYNGEE in the germline V gene. Trimming took 4 bases from V and 1 from J; bases not matched to a gene: 10. The CDR3 is 16 residues long. CDR3 sequence: CASSLLGDRPNTEAFF. The CDR3 DNA is TGTGCCAGCAGCTTACTGGGGGACAGACCGAACACTGAAGCTTTCTTT.

This clone is a singleton in its sample. This chain links TRBV6-6 with TRBJ1-2; D is unresolved. CDR1 MNHNY and CDR2 SVGAGI come from the germline V gene (reference sequence). The CDR3 runs to 12 residues. V was clipped by 6 bases and J by 7 bases, with 12 bases between them. The CDR3 nucleotides are TGTGCCAGCAGCCCCCCCCTCTTTGGCTACACCTTC. Translated: CASSPPLFGYTF.

This chain joins TRBV18 and TRBJ1-3; D is ambiguous. Trimming took off 9 bases at V and 0 bases at J, with 12 bases between the two ends. Germline loops: CDR1 KGHSH, CDR2 LQKENI. CDR3 size: 14 residues. The CDR3 nucleotides are TGTGCCAGTCTTTCTGGCTTCTCTGGAAACACCATATATTTT. Protein product: CASLSGFSGNTIYF.

This chain links TRBV12-5 with TRBJ2-5, with a tentative D call TRBD1 (6 bases). CDR1 and CDR2 (germline): LGHNT, FRNRAP. CDR3 size: 14 residues. Trimming shortened V by 3 bases and J by 2 bases, and 10 bases separated the two germline ends. The CDR3 DNA sequence: TGTGCTAGTGGTTTTGGGACAAGACAAGAGACCCAGTACTTC. The encoded protein is CASGFGTRQETQYF.

This clone was detected once. V and J are TRBV9 and TRBJ2-7, with a weak D call TRBD2 (6 bases). Germline V gene sequence: CDR1 SGDLS, CDR2 YYNGEE. V was clipped by 0 bases and J by 2 bases, with 12 bases between them. The CDR3 is 15 amino acids. CDR3 sequence: CASSVGNSGTYEQYF. Written as DNA, the CDR3 is TGTGCCAGCAGCGTAGGAAATAGCGGCACCTACGAGCAGTACTTC.

This clone was found once. The chain recombines TRBV5-1 with TRBJ2-1, with TRBD2 matching over 9 bases. The CDR3 is 14 amino acids. Germline V gene sequence: CDR1 SGHRS, CDR2 YFSETQ. The V gene end was trimmed by 5 bases and the J gene end by 3 bases; junction bases not matched to a gene: 3. The CDR3 here is CASSSSGDYNEQFF. The CDR3 DNA sequence: TGCGCCAGCAGTTCTAGCGGGGACTACAATGAGCAGTTCTTC.

V gene TRBV7-3 combines with J gene TRBJ2-1; D uncertain. From germline, CDR1 is SGHTA and CDR2 FQGTGA. V was cut by 2 bases and J by 3 bases, with 11 bases left in between. CDR3 length equals 15 residues. DNA for the CDR3: TGTGCCAGCAGCTTAGATCGCGGTGGCTACAATGAGCAGTTCTTC. Translated: CASSLDRGGYNEQFF.